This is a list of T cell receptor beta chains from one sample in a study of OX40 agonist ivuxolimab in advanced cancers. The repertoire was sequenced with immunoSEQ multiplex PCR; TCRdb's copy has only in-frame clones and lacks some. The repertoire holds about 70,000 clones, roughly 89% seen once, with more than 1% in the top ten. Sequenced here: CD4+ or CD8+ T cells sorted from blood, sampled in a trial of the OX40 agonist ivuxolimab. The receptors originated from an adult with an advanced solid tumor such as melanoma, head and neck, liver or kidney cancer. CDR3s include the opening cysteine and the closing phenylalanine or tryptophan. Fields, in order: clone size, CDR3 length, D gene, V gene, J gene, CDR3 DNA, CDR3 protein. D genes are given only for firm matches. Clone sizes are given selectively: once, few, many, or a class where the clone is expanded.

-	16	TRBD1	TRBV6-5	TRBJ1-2	TGTGCCAGCAGTTATACCGGGACAGGCGGTAGTTACGGCTACACCTTC	CASSYTGTGGSYGYTF
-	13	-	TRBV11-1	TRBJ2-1	TGTGCCAGCAGCTTCGCGATTGGGAATGAGCAGTTCTTC	CASSFAIGNEQFF
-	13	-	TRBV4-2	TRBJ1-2	TGTGCCAGCAGCCAAGATGGGGTAGGCGGCTACACCTTC	CASSQDGVGGYTF
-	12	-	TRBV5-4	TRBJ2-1	TGTGCCAGCAGCTTGAGGGCTCGCGAGCAGTTCTTC	CASSLRAREQFF
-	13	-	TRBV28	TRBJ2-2	TGTGCCAGCGTGCGGACGGACACCGGGGAGCTGTTTTTT	CASVRTDTGELFF
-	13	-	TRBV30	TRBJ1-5	TGTGCCTGGAGCCGACAGGATAATCAGCCCCAGCATTTT	CAWSRQDNQPQHF
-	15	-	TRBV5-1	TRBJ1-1	TGCGCCAGCAGCTTGGATGGGAGCGCGAACACTGAAGCTTTCTTT	CASSLDGSANTEAFF
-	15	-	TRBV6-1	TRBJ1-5	TGTGCCACCAACGTGTGGGGAAATAGCAATCAGCCCCAGCATTTT	CATNVWGNSNQPQHF
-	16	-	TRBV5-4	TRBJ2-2	TGTGCCAGCAGCAATGGCGCCGGACTTTACACCGGGGAGCTGTTTTTT	CASSNGAGLYTGELFF
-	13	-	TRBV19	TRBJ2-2	TGTGCCACCTCAGGGTCAAACACCGGGGAGCTGTTTTTT	CATSGSNTGELFF
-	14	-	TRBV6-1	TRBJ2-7	TGTGCCAGCAGTGGAACCACGCCCTCCTACGAGCAGTACTTC	CASSGTTPSYEQYF
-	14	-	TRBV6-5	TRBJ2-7	TGTGCCAGCAATCCACCGGAACGCTCCTACGAGCAGTACTTC	CASNPPERSYEQYF
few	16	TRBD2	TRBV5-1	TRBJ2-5	TGCGCCAGCAGCTTGAGGCTAGCGGGGGGCGGGGAGACCCAGTACTTC	CASSLRLAGGGETQYF
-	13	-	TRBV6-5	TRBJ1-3	TGTGCCAGCAGGCCAGCCTCTGGAAACACCATATATTTT	CASRPASGNTIYF
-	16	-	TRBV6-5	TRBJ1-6	TGTGCCAGCAGTTACTCGGTTGGAAAGAATAATTCACCCCTCCACTTT	CASSYSVGKNNSPLHF
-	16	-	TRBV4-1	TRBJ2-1	TGCGCCAGCAGCCAACGCGACTCGGTCTCCTACAATGAGCAGTTCTTC	CASSQRDSVSYNEQFF
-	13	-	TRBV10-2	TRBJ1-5	TGCGCCAGCAGTGAACAGGTTCATCAGCCCCAGCATTTT	CASSEQVHQPQHF
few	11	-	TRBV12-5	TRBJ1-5	TGTGCTAGTGGTCCCCGTCAGCCCCAGCATTTT	CASGPRQPQHF
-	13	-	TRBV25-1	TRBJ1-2	TGTGCCAGCAGTGAGATTTATGGATTGGGCTACACCTTC	CASSEIYGLGYTF
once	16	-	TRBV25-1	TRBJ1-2	TGTGCCAGCAGTGGGGGAGAGCCAGGGGAAAGGTATGGCTACACCTTC	CASSGGEPGERYGYTF
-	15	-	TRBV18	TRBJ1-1	TGTGCCAGCTCAAAATCGGGGTCCATGAACACTGAAGCTTTCTTT	CASSKSGSMNTEAFF
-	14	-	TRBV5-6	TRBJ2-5	TGTGCCAGCAGCGCGATGGGGCCGCAAGAGACCCAGTACTTC	CASSAMGPQETQYF
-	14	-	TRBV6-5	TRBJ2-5	TGTGCCAGCAGTAGGGGCGCGGGGGCAGAGACCCAGTACTTC	CASSRGAGAETQYF
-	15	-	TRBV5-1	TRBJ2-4	TGCGCCAGCAGCTCCCAAGTATCAGGCAAAAACATTCAGTACTTC	CASSSQVSGKNIQYF
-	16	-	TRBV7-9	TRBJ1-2	TGTGCCAGCAGTTATATGGGGGGCATATTTAACTATGGCTACACCTTC	CASSYMGGIFNYGYTF
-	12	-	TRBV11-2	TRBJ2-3	TGTGCCAGCAGCCCGACCACAGATACGCAGTATTTT	CASSPTTDTQYF
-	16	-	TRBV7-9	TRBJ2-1	TGTGCCAGCAGCTTAGCGTCGCTAGCGATATACAATGAGCAGTTCTTC	CASSLASLAIYNEQFF
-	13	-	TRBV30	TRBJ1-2	TGTGCCTGGACACCACAATCCTATGGTGGCTACACCTTC	CAWTPQSYGGYTF
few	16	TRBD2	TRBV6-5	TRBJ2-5	TGTGCCAGCAGTTACACACGACTAGCGGGGGGGGAGACCCAGTACTTC	CASSYTRLAGGETQYF
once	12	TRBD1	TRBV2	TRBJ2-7	TGTGCCAGCAGCCCCGACAGGGTAGAGCAGTACTTC	CASSPDRVEQYF
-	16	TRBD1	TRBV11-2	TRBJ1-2	TGTGCCAGCAGCCCCCGACAGGGGCGGACTAACTATGGCTACACCTTC	CASSPRQGRTNYGYTF
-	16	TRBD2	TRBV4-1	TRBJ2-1	TGCGCCAGCAGCCAAGTGTTAGCGGGGGGGCCAAATGAGCAGTTCTTC	CASSQVLAGGPNEQFF
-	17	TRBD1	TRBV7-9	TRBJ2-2	TGTGCCAGCAGCTTTGGGGGGACAGGGTCTAACACCGGGGAGCTGTTTTTT	CASSFGGTGSNTGELFF
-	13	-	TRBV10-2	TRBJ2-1	TGCGCCAGCAGTGTAAGGGGGGCCCTTGAGCAGTTCTTC	CASSVRGALEQFF
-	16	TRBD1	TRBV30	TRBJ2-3	TGTGCCTGGAGTGTCAGGACAGGGAGAAACACAGATACGCAGTATTTT	CAWSVRTGRNTDTQYF
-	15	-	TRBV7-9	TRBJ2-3	TGTGCCAGCAGCTTCAAGGGGACGGGGACAGATACGCAGTATTTT	CASSFKGTGTDTQYF
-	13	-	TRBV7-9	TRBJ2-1	TGTGCCAGCAGCCGGGCCGCAGGAAGGAGGCAGTTCTTC	CASSRAAGRRQFF
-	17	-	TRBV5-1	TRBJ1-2	TGCGCCAGCGGTCTTGACGGTCGGGCAGGGGTGCAAAATGGCTACACCTTC	CASGLDGRAGVQNGYTF
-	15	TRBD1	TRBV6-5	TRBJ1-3	TGTGCCAGCAGAATGACGACAGGGGCTGGAAACACCATATATTTT	CASRMTTGAGNTIYF
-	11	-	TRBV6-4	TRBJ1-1	TGTGCCACCCGACAGAACACTGAAGCTTTCTTT	CATRQNTEAFF
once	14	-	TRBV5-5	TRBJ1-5	TGTGCCAGCAGCTTGGCCGGCAGCAATCAGCCCCAGCATTTT	CASSLAGSNQPQHF
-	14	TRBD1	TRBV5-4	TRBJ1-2	TGTGCCAGCAGCTGGACAGGGTATAACTATGGCTACACCTTC	CASSWTGYNYGYTF
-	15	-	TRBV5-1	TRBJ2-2	TGCGCCAGCAGCTTTGGTAAAAAGAACACCGGGGAGCTGTTTTTT	CASSFGKKNTGELFF
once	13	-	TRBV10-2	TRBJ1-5	TGCGCCAGCACCCAGGTGGCAGGTCAGCCCCAGCATTTT	CASTQVAGQPQHF
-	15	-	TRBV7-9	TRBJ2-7	TGTGCCAGCAGCTTAAGCGGACCCTTTGGCTACGAGCAGTACTTC	CASSLSGPFGYEQYF
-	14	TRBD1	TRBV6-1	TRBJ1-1	TGTGCCAGCAGTACGACAGGGTCGAACACTGAAGCTTTCTTT	CASSTTGSNTEAFF
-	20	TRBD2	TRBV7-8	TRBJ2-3	TGTGCCAGCAGCGGAGACCCCAGGGACGGCGGGGGGGCAGGCACAGATACGCAGTATTTT	CASSGDPRDGGGAGTDTQYF
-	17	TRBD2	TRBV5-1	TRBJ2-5	TGCGCCAGCAGCGCGGGTTTAGCGGGGGGGCCGAAAGAGACCCAGTACTTC	CASSAGLAGGPKETQYF